One and the same sample provided the 3 T cell receptor beta chains below, sequenced in a study of regulatory T cells in long-lasting Graves disease. Time point of the sample: persistent/refractory GD, antithyroid drugs over 5 years with positive TRAb. After RNA was extracted from PBMCs, the TCR library was made from it. The authors built TCR beta libraries using iRepertoire HTBI primers and Arm-PCR of CDR3 regions. TCRdb analysed the multiplex PCR reads with MiXCR anew, one entry per CDR3 protein. The table records 700,000 or so distinct CDR3 sequences, 25% to 35% of them present only once. The source was peripheral blood mononuclear cells (PBMCs), collected when the disease was refractory, from a patient treated with antithyroid drugs. Receptors were obtained from a female donor with Graves disease.

The V gene is TRBV7-2, the J gene TRBJ2-2; D ambiguous. The germline gives CDR1 SGHTA, CDR2 FQGNSA. Between the trimmed V and J ends, which lost 3 bases and 5 bases, there was a span of 16 bases. The CDR3 covers 16 residues. DNA of the CDR3: TGTGCCAGCAGCTTTCCCGGGCTAAGACTTACCGGGGAGCTGTTTTTT. It translates to CASSFPGLRLTGELFF.

This chain links TRBV3-1 with TRBJ1-1, with 7 bases lining up with TRBD1. V gave up 3 bases and J gave up 8 bases; unmatched junction bases: 6. Germline V gives CDR1 LGHDT, CDR2 YNNKEL (reference sequence). The CDR3 length is 13 residues. This chain's CDR3 is CASSQGQIWEAFF. CDR3 bases: TGTGCCAGCAGCCAGGGACAGATCTGGGAAGCTTTCTTT.

There are many counts of this clonotype. The chain combines TRBV28 with TRBJ1-5; 7 bases match TRBD1. J lost 4 bases, V lost 3 bases, and 6 bases had no gene match. Germline V lookup: CDR1 MDHEN, CDR2 SYDVKM. The length of the CDR3 is 15 residues. Written as DNA, the CDR3 is TGTGCCAGCAGTTTCCCCGGGACAGCTAATCAGCCCCAGCATTTT. Amino acids: CASSFPGTANQPQHF.